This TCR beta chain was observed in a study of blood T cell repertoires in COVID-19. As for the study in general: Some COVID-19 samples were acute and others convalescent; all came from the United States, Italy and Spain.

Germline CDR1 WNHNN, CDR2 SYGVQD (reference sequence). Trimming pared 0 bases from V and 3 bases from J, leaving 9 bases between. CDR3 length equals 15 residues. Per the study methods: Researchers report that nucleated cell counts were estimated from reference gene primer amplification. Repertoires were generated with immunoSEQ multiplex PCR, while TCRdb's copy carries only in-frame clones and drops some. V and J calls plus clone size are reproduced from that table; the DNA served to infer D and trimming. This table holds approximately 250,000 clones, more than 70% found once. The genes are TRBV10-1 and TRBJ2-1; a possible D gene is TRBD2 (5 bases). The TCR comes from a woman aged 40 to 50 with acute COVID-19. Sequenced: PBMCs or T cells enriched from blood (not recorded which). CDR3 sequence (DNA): TGCGCCAGCAGTGAGTCGACCCGGGACTACAATGAGCAGTTCTTC. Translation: CASSESTRDYNEQFF.